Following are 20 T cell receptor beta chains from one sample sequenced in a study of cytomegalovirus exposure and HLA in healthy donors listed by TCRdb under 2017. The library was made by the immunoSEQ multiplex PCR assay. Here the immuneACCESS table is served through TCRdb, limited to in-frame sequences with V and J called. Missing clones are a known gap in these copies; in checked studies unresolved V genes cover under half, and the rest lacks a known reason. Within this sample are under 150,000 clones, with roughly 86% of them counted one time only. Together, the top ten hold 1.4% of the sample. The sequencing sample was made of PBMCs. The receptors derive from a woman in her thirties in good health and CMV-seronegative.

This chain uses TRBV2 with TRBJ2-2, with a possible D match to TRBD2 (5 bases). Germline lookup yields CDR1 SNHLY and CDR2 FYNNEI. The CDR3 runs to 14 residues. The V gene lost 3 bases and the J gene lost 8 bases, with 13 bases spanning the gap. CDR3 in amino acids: CASSDHGVQGELFF. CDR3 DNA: TGTGCCAGCAGTGACCACGGGGTTCAGGGGGAGCTGTTTTTT.

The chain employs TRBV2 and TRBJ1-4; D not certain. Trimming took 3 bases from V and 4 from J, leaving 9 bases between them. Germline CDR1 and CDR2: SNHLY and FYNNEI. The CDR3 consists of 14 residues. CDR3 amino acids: CASSDGHNNEKLFF. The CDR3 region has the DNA TGTGCCAGCAGTGATGGGCATAATAATGAAAAACTGTTTTTT.

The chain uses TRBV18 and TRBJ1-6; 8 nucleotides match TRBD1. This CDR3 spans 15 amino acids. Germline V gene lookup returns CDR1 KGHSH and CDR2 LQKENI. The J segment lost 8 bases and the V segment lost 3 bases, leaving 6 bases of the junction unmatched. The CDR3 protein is CASSPIGQGYSPLHF. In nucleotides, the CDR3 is TGTGCCAGCTCACCGATTGGACAGGGTTATTCACCCCTCCACTTT.

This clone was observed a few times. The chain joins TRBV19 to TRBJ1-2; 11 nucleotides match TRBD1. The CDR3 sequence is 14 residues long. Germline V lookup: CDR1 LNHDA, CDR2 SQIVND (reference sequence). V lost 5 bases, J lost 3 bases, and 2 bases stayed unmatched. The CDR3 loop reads CASSRTGGYYGYTF. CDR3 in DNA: TGTGCCAGTAGTCGGACAGGGGGCTACTATGGCTACACCTTC.

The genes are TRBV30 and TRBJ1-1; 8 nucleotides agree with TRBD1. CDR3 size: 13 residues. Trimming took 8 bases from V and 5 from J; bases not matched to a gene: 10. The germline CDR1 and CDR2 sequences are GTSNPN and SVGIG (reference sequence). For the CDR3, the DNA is TGTGCCGGAGAGACAGGGGTGGGGACTGAAGCTTTCTTT. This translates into CAGETGVGTEAFF.

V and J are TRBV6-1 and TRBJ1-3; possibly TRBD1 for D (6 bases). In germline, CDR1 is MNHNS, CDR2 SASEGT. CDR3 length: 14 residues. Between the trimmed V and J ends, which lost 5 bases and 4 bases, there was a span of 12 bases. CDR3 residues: CASSTKTGGNTIYF. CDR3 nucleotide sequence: TGTGCCAGCAGTACTAAGACAGGCGGAAACACCATATATTTT.

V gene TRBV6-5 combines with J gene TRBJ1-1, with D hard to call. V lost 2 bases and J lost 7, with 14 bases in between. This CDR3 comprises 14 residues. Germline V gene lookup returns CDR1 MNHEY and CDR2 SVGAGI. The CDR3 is CASSYKAQVGEAFF. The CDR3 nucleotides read TGTGCCAGCAGTTACAAAGCCCAGGTTGGTGAAGCTTTCTTT.

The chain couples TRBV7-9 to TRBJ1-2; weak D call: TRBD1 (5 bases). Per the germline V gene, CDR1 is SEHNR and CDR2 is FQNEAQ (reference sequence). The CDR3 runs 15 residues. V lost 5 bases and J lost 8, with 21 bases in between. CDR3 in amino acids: CASSLPGLATMGYTF. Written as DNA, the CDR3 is TGTGCCAGCAGCCTCCCGGGACTCGCAACTATGGGCTACACCTTC. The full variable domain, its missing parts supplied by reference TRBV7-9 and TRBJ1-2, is DTGVSQNPRHKITKRGQNVTFRCDPISEHNRLYWYRQTLGQGPEFLTYFQNEAQLEKSRLLSDRFSAERPKGSFSTLEIQRTEQGDSAMYLCASSLPGLATMGYTFGSGTRLTVV.

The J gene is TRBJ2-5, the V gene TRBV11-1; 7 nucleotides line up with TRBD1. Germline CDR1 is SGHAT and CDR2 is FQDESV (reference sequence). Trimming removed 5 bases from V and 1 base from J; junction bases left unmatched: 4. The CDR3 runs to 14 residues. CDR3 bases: TGTGCCAGCAGCCGTTGGGACAGCCAAGAGACCCAGTACTTC. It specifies CASSRWDSQETQYF.

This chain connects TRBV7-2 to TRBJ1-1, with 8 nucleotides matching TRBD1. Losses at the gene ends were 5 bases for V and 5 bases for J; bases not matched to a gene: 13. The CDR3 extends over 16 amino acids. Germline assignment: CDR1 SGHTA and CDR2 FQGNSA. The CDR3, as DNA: TGTGCCAGCAGCCTTTCTCCCCAGGGGGCAAGGACTGAAGCTTTCTTT. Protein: CASSLSPQGARTEAFF.

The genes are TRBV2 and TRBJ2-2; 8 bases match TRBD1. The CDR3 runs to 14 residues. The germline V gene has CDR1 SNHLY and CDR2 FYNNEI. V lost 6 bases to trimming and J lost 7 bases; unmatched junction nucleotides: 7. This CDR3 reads CASRPTGDGGELFF. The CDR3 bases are TGTGCCAGCAGACCGACAGGGGACGGCGGGGAGCTGTTTTTT.

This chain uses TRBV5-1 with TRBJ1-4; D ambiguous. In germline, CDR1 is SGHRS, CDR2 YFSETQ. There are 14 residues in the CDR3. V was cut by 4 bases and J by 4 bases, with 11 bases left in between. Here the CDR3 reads CASSMGVNNEKLFF. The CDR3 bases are TGCGCCAGCAGCATGGGAGTCAATAATGAAAAACTGTTTTTT.

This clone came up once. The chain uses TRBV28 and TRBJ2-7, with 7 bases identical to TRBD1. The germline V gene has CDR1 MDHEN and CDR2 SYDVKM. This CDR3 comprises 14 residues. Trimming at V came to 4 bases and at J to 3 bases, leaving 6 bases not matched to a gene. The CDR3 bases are TGTGCCAGCAGTTCACCCGGGACAGTCTACGAGCAGTACTTC. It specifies CASSSPGTVYEQYF.

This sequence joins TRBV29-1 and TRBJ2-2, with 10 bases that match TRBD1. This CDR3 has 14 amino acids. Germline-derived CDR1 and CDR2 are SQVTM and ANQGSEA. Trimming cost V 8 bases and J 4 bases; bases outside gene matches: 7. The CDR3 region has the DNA TGCAGCTTCTTCGGACAGGGGGGCACCGGGGAGCTGTTTTTT. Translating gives CSFFGQGGTGELFF.

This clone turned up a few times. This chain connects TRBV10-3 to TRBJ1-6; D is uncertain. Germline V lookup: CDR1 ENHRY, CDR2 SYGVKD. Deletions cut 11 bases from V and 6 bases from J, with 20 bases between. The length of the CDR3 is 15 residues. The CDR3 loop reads CAARPGFPGNSPLHF. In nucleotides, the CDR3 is TGTGCCGCAAGACCGGGGTTCCCCGGTAATTCACCCCTCCACTTT.

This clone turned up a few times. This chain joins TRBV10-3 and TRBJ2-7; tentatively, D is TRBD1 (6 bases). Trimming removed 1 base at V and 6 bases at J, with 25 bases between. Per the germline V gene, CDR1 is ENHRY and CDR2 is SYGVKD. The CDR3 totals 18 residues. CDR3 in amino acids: CAISEWSRTARTVIEQYF. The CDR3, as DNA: TGTGCCATCAGTGAGTGGTCCAGAACGGCTCGGACAGTCATCGAGCAGTACTTC.

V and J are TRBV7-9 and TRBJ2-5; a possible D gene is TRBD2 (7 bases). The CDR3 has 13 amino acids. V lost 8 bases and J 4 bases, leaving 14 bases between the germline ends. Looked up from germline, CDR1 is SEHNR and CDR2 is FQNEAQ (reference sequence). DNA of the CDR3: TGTGCCAGCCAACAGGGAGGGGCAGAGACCCAGTACTTC. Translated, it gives CASQQGGAETQYF.

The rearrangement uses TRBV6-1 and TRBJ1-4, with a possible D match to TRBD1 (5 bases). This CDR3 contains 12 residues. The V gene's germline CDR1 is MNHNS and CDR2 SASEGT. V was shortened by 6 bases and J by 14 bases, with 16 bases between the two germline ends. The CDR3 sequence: CASRNSGTWLFF. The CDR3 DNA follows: TGTGCCAGCAGAAACTCCGGGACTTGGCTGTTTTTT.

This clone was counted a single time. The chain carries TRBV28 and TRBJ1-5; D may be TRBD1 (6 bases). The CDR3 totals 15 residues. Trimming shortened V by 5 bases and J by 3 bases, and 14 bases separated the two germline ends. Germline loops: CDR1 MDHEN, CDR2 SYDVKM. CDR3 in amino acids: CASSPSGQYNQPQHF. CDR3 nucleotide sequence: TGTGCCAGCAGTCCATCTGGACAGTACAATCAGCCCCAGCATTTT.

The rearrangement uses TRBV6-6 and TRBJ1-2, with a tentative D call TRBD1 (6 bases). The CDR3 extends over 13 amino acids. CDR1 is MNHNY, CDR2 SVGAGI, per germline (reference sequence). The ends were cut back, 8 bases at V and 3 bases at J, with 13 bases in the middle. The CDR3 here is CASGAGVDYGYTF. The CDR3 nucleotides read TGTGCCAGCGGGGCAGGGGTTGACTATGGCTACACCTTC.